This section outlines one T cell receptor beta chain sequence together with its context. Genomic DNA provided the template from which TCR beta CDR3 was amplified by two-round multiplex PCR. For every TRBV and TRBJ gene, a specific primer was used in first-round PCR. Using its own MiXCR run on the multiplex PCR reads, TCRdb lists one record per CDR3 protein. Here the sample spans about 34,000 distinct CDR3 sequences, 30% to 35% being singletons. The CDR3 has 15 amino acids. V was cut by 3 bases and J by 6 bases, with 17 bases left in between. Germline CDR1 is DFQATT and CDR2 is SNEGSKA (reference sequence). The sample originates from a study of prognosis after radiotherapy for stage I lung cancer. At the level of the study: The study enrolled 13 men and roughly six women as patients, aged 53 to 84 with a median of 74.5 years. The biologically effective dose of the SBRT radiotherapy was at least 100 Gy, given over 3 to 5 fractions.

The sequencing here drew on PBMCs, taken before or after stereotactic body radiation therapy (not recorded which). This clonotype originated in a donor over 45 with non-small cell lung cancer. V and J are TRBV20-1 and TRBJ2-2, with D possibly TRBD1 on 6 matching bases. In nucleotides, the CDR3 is TGCAGTGCTAGGGGCCGAGACAGGAAGGCCGGGGAGCTGTTTTTT. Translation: CSARGRDRKAGELFF.